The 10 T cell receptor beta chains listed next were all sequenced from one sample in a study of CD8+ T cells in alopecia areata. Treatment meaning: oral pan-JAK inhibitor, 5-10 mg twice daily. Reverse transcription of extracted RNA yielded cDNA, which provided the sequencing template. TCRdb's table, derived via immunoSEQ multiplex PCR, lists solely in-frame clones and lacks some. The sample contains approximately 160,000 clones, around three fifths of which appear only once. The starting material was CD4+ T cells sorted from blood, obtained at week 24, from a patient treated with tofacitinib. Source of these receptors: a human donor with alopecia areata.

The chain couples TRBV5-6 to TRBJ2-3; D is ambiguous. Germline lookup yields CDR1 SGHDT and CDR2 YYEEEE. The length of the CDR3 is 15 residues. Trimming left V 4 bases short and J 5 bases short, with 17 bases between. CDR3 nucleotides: TGTGCCAGCAGCCCCCGCTGGAGTCCCCTAGATACGCAGTATTTT. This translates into CASSPRWSPLDTQYF.

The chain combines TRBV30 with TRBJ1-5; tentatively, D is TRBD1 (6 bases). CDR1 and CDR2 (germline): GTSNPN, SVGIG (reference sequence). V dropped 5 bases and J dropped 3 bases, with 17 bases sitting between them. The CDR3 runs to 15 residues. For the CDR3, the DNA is TGTGCCTGGGGCCTCGGGACAAAATACAATCAGCCCCAGCATTTT. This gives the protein CAWGLGTKYNQPQHF.

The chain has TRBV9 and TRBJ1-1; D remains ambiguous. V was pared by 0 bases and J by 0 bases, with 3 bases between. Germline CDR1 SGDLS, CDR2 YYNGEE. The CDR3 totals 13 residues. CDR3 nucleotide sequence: TGTGCCAGCAGCGTAGAGATGAACACTGAAGCTTTCTTT. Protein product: CASSVEMNTEAFF.

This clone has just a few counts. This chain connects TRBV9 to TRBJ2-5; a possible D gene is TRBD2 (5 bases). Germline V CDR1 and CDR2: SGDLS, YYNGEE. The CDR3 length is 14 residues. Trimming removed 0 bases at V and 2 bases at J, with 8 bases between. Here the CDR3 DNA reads TGTGCCAGCAGCGTAGGGACTCTGCAAGAGACCCAGTACTTC. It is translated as CASSVGTLQETQYF.

The CDR3: CASSQVGINEKLFF. The CDR3, as DNA: TGCGCCAGCAGCCAAGTGGGGATTAATGAAAAACTGTTTTTT. J is TRBJ1-4 and V is TRBV4-1; D is unclear. The CDR3 is made up of 14 amino acids. Trimming took off 1 base at V and 4 bases at J, with 7 bases between the two ends. Germline values: CDR1 MGHRA, CDR2 YSYEKL.

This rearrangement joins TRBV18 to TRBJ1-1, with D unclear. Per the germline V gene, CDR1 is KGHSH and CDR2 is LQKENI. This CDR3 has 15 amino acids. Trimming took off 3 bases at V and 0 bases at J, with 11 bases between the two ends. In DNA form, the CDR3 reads TGTGCCAGCTCACCGAGGAGACATTTGAACACTGAAGCTTTCTTT. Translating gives CASSPRRHLNTEAFF.

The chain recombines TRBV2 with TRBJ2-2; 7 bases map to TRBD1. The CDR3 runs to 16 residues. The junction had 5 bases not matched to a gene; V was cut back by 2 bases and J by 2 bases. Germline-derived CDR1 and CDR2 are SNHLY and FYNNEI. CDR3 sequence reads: CASSEKAGGNTGELFF. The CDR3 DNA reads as TGTGCCAGCAGTGAAAAGGCAGGGGGTAACACCGGGGAGCTGTTTTTT.

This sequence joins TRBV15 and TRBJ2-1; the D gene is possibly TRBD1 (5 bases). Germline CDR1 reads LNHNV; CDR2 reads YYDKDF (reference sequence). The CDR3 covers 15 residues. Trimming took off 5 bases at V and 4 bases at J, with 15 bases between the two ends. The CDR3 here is CATSLKPQVYNEQFF. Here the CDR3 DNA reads TGTGCCACCAGCCTTAAACCACAGGTGTACAATGAGCAGTTCTTC.

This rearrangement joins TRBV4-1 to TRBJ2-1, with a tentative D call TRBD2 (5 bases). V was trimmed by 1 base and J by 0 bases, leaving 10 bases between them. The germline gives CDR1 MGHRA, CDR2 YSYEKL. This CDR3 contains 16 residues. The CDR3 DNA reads TGCGCCAGCAGCCAAGGAACTAGAAGCTCCTACAATGAGCAGTTCTTC. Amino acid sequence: CASSQGTRSSYNEQFF.

CDR3 sequence (DNA): TGTGCCTGGAGTGGACAGGAGGGTCAGCCCCAGCATTTT. Amino acid sequence: CAWSGQEGQPQHF. The chain couples TRBV30 to TRBJ1-5; D might be TRBD1 (6 bases). The CDR3 covers 13 residues. The germline gives CDR1 GTSNPN, CDR2 SVGIG (reference sequence). The germline V and J ends were trimmed by 1 base and 6 bases, with 10 bases remaining between them. Full variable domain (rest looked up from reference TRBV30 and TRBJ1-5): SQTIHQWPATLVQPVGSPLSLECTVEGTSNPNLYWYRQAAGRGLQLLFYSVGIGQISSEVPQNLSASRPQDRQFILSSKKLLLSDSGFYLCAWSGQEGQPQHFGDGTRLSIL.